The 21 T cell receptor beta chains in this list originate from one sample, sequenced in a study of Graves' ophthalmopathy and Graves' hyperthyroidism. RNA transcripts were the source from which TCR beta CDR3 regions were amplified. RT-PCR in the first round used HTBI primers; a second-round multiplex PCR followed. TCRdb fed the multiplex PCR reads into MiXCR, producing one record per CDR3 protein. Of around 1.1 million distinct CDR3 sequences listed, about 38% were seen once; the top ten hold approximately 12%. Material: peripheral blood or thyroid tissue (not recorded which). Source of these receptors: an adult man with Graves' hyperthyroidism.

The chain uses TRBV29-1 and TRBJ1-2; perhaps TRBD1 as D (5 bases). The germline CDR1 and CDR2 sequences are SQVTM and ANQGSEA. V shed 2 bases and J shed 2 bases, with 12 bases lying between them. This CDR3 has 14 residues. The DNA for the CDR3 is TGCAGCGTTGAAAGGCGTTGGGGGAACTATGGCTACACCTTC. Encoded protein: CSVERRWGNYGYTF.

The genes are TRBV2 and TRBJ1-2; D is possibly TRBD1 (5 bases). Trimming left V 6 bases short and J 6 bases short, with 17 bases between. The germline V gene has CDR1 SNHLY and CDR2 FYNNEI. This CDR3 spans 14 amino acids. CDR3 in DNA: TGTGCCAGCAGGGGGCCGTCCCTAGGGGATGGCTACACCTTC. Its translation: CASRGPSLGDGYTF. The full variable domain, in which reference TRBV2 and TRBJ1-2 provide the parts outside the CDR3, is EPEVTQTPSHQVTQMGQEVILRCVPISNHLYFYWYRQILGQKVEFLVSFYNNEISEKSEIFDDQFSVERPDGSNFTLKIRSTKLEDSAMYFCASRGPSLGDGYTFGSGTRLTVV.

This clonotype was seen ten or more times. The V call is TRBV28, the J call TRBJ2-2; tentatively, D is TRBD2 (6 bases). The CDR3 is 11 residues long. Germline loops: CDR1 MDHEN, CDR2 SYDVKM. Trimming stripped 8 bases from V and 6 bases from J, with 7 bases between. CDR3 nucleotides: TGTGCCAGCGGGAGGTCCGGGGAGCTGTTTTTT. It codes for CASGRSGELFF.

V gene TRBV7-6 combines with J gene TRBJ2-5; 7 positions match TRBD2. The CDR3 contains 18 residues. CDR1 and CDR2 (germline): SGHVS, FNYEAQ. The V gene end was trimmed by 4 bases and the J gene end by 4 bases; junction bases not matched to a gene: 18. CDR3 sequence (DNA): TGTGCCAGCAGCTATACGGGGGGAGAGGGAGGGCCCCGAGAGACCCAGTACTTC. The encoded protein is CASSYTGGEGGPRETQYF.

Ten or more counts support this clonotype. The rearrangement uses TRBV4-3 and TRBJ1-2, with TRBD1 matching 7 bases. CDR1 is LGHNA and CDR2 is YSLEER in the germline V gene. The CDR3 extends over 15 amino acids. Trimming cost V 1 base and J 4 bases; bases outside gene matches: 6. The CDR3 nucleotides are TGCGCCAGCAGCCAAGGACAGGGATCGAGCTATGGCTACACCTTC. Protein: CASSQGQGSSYGYTF.

Concerning this clonotype: The DNA is omitted, as the CDR3 cannot be located on it reliably, and the CDR3 follows TCRdb's listing. The V call is TRBV7-2, the J call TRBJ1-2. The CDR3 totals 17 residues, both ends included. From germline, CDR1 is SGHTA and CDR2 FQGNSA. The CDR3 region is CASSFCICSARIYGYTF.

This chain uses TRBV11-2 with TRBJ1-6; no reliable D call. The CDR3 sequence is 13 residues long. From germline, CDR1 is SGHAT and CDR2 FQNNGV. The ends were cut back, 7 bases at V and 9 bases at J, with 13 bases in the middle. The CDR3 nucleotides read TGTGCCAGCACCCCAAACCGGGGTTCACCCCTCCACTTT. The encoded protein is CASTPNRGSPLHF. The complete variable domain, with remaining parts taken from reference TRBV11-2 and TRBJ1-6, reads EAGVAQSPRYKIIEKRQSVAFWCNPISGHATLYWYQQILGQGPKLLIQFQNNGVVDDSQLPKDRFSAERLKGVDSTLKIQPAKLEDSAVYLCASTPNRGSPLHFGNGTRLTVT.

This clonotype has only one observation. The CDR3 region has the DNA TGTGCCAGCAGTGAGACTAGCGGGAGGACCTCTTCCCACGAGCAGTACTTC. Its translation is CASSETSGRTSSHEQYF. The V gene is TRBV12-3 or TRBV12-4, the J gene TRBJ2-7, with 13 bases lining up with TRBD2. V shed 5 bases and J 5 bases; nucleotides not matched to a gene: 12. The CDR3 runs 17 residues.

This clonotype has only a few counts. The chain employs TRBV6-6 and TRBJ1-3, with 8 bases matching TRBD1. The CDR3 is 16 residues long. The J segment lost 3 bases and the V segment lost 1 base, leaving 5 bases of the junction unmatched. Germline loops: CDR1 MNHNY, CDR2 SVGAGI (reference sequence). For the CDR3, the DNA is TGTGCCAGCAGTTACTTGGCAGGGGGCATTGGAAACACCATATATTTT. This encodes CASSYLAGGIGNTIYF.

The chain uses TRBV5-1 and TRBJ2-5; 7 bases are shared with TRBD1. The germline gives CDR1 SGHRS, CDR2 YFSETQ. There are 14 residues in the CDR3. With V trimmed by 4 bases and J by 11 bases, 14 bases remained unmatched. CDR3 loop: CASSLTGKTYGQYF. The CDR3 DNA sequence: TGCGCCAGCAGCCTGACAGGGAAAACCTACGGGCAGTACTTC.

The chain carries TRBV5-6 and TRBJ1-2, with no clear D. This CDR3 is 14 amino acids long. CDR1 is SGHDT and CDR2 is YYEEEE in the germline V gene. Deletions cut 4 bases from V and 6 bases from J, with 16 bases between. CDR3 in amino acids: CASSQDWAINGYTF. CDR3 bases: TGTGCCAGCAGCCAAGATTGGGCAATCAATGGCTACACCTTC.

This chain links TRBV2 with TRBJ1-1; D is ambiguous. Germline V CDR1 and CDR2: SNHLY, FYNNEI. This CDR3 spans 13 amino acids. Trimming removed 11 bases at V and 3 bases at J, with 16 bases between. The chain's CDR3 is CAGSRTRDTEAFF. CDR3 DNA sequence: TGTGCCGGGTCTCGGACGAGGGACACTGAAGCTTTCTTT.

The J gene is TRBJ1-6, the V gene TRBV10-3, with D hard to call. Trimming took off 6 bases at V and 7 bases at J, with 10 bases between the two ends. Per the germline V gene, CDR1 is ENHRY and CDR2 is SYGVKD. The CDR3 is made up of 13 amino acids. CDR3 nucleotides: TGTGCCATCAGGCGGGAATTGAATTCACCCCTCCACTTT. It specifies CAIRRELNSPLHF.

This sequence joins TRBV5-1 and TRBJ2-2; D uncertain. V lost 1 base and J lost 6, with 22 bases in between. CDR3 length equals 18 residues. Germline V gives CDR1 SGHRS, CDR2 YFSETQ. The CDR3 DNA sequence: TGCGCCAGCAGCTTGTACAGCTCCGAAGGACGATTTGCCGGGGAGCTGTTTTTT. Amino acids: CASSLYSSEGRFAGELFF.

Notes on this clonotype: A read error may explain this, as a much larger clone is one base away. It is likely a read error, because the conserved phenylalanine at the end of the CDR3 is missing. The chain has TRBV4-3 and TRBJ1-2; 8 positions match TRBD1. The CDR3 has 15 residues. Germline V lookup: CDR1 LGHNA, CDR2 YSLEER. V shed 0 bases and J 7 bases; nucleotides not matched to a gene: 7. The CDR3 loop reads CASSQDPGQGSGYTL. CDR3 DNA sequence: TGCGCCAGCAGCCAAGATCCCGGACAGGGTAGTGGCTACACCCTC.

This clonotype occurred many times. V gene TRBV2 combines with J gene TRBJ2-7; possibly TRBD1 or TRBD2 for D (5 bases each). Trimming removed 1 base at V and 3 bases at J, with 10 bases between. The CDR3 loop spans 14 amino acids. The germline CDR1 and CDR2 sequences are SNHLY and FYNNEI. CDR3 sequence: CASSEGGDLYEQYF. For the CDR3, the DNA is TGTGCCAGCAGTGAAGGTGGGGACCTCTACGAGCAGTACTTC. The full variable domain, in which reference TRBV2 and TRBJ2-7 provide the parts outside the CDR3, is EPEVTQTPSHQVTQMGQEVILRCVPISNHLYFYWYRQILGQKVEFLVSFYNNEISEKSEIFDDQFSVERPDGSNFTLKIRSTKLEDSAMYFCASSEGGDLYEQYFGPGTRLTVT.

For this clonotype: This sequence may be a read error, since a much larger clone differs from it by one base. The chain carries TRBV7-6 and TRBJ2-6; D not resolved. Germline V gene data show CDR1 as SGHVS and CDR2 as FNYEAQ. The CDR3 is 17 amino acids. The DNA for the CDR3 is TGTGCCGGCAGCCTAACGACGGTACCTGGAGGGGCCAACGTCCTGACTTTC. The encoded protein is CAGSLTTVPGGANVLTF.

This clonotype was detected ten times or more. The V call is TRBV29-1, the J call TRBJ1-2; 10 positions match TRBD1. Germline assignment: CDR1 SQVTM and CDR2 ANQGSEA. The length of the CDR3 is 14 residues. The V segment lost 6 bases and the J segment 6 bases; nucleotides outside the gene matches: 10. In DNA form, the CDR3 reads TGCAGCGTCAACAAACCCGGGACAGGGGATGGCTACACCTTC. Protein product: CSVNKPGTGDGYTF.

With regard to this clonotype: A read error may be the cause here, since a much bigger clone is one base away. The rearrangement joins TRBV2 to TRBJ2-5; D is possibly TRBD1 or TRBD2 (6 bases each). V was pared by 7 bases and J by 1 base, with 16 bases between. The CDR3 spans 15 residues. The germline gives CDR1 SNHLY, CDR2 FYNNEI. The CDR3 spells CASTPDGGPQETQYF. The DNA of the CDR3 is TGTGCCAGCACGCCCGACGGGGGCCCCCAAGAGACCCAGTACTTC. Based on the CDR3 plus reference TRBV2 and TRBJ2-5, the full variable domain is EPEVTQTPSHQVTQMGQEVILRCVPISNHLYFYWYRQILGQKVEFLVSFYNNEISEKSEIFDDQFSVERPDGSNFTLKIRSTKLEDSAMYFCASTPDGGPQETQYFGPGTRLLVL.

The V gene is TRBV12-3 or TRBV12-4, the J gene TRBJ1-1; D remains unclear. Trimming shortened V by 6 bases and J by 3 bases, and 14 bases separated the two germline ends. The CDR3 spans 14 residues. The CDR3, as DNA: TGTGCCAGCAGCCGTTTGGCACCATACACTGAAGCTTTCTTT. Residues: CASSRLAPYTEAFF.

This sequence joins TRBV10-3 and TRBJ2-1; D remains ambiguous. Trimming pared 6 bases from V and 4 bases from J, leaving 10 bases between. This CDR3 has 13 residues. From germline, CDR1 is ENHRY and CDR2 SYGVKD. The CDR3 reads CAISQEIYNEQFF. CDR3 nucleotide sequence: TGTGCCATCAGCCAAGAAATTTACAATGAGCAGTTCTTC.